This passage covers 27 T cell receptor beta chains from one sample sequenced in a study of glioma-infiltrating T cells after dendritic cell vaccination. The table came from immunoSEQ multiplex PCR; TCRdb's copy has only in-frame clones and leaves some out. Here the sample spans tens of thousands of clones, approximately 81% being singletons. This specimen consisted of blood, obtained before dendritic cell vaccination. The source of these receptors is a human donor with glioblastoma.

This clone was seen once. The chain joins TRBV11-1 to TRBJ1-1, with unresolved D. The CDR3 has 13 amino acids. V was cut by 5 bases and J by 5 bases, with 12 bases left in between. CDR1 is SGHAT and CDR2 is FQDESV in the germline V gene (reference sequence). CDR3 nucleotide sequence: TGTGCCAGCAGCCTCGAGGGTTGGACTGAAGCTTTCTTT. This codes for CASSLEGWTEAFF.

This rearrangement joins TRBV18 to TRBJ2-5; D might be TRBD1 (5 bases). The CDR3 length is 13 residues. Between the trimmed V and J ends, which lost 4 bases and 4 bases, there was a span of 10 bases. CDR1 KGHSH and CDR2 LQKENI come from the germline V gene. Here the CDR3 reads CASSRGVGETQYF. The DNA of the CDR3 is TGTGCCAGCTCACGGGGCGTGGGAGAGACCCAGTACTTC.

The chain uses TRBV5-1 and TRBJ2-7; 9 bases align to TRBD1. CDR1 and CDR2 from the germline V gene are SGHRS and YFSETQ. CDR3 size: 14 residues. J was trimmed by 5 bases and V by 6 bases; bases with no gene match: 9. The CDR3 sequence is CASTSGTGTNEQYF. The CDR3 DNA reads as TGCGCCAGCACCTCAGGGACAGGGACCAACGAGCAGTACTTC. Full variable domain (outside the CDR3, taken from reference TRBV5-1 and TRBJ2-7): KAGVTQTPRYLIKTRGQQVTLSCSPISGHRSVSWYQQTPGQGLQFLFEYFSETQRNKGNFPGRFSGRQFSNSRSEMNVSTLELGDSALYLCASTSGTGTNEQYFGPGTRLTVT.

This chain connects TRBV7-3 to TRBJ2-2; TRBD1 matches at 7 bases. Trimming at V came to 2 bases and at J to 3 bases, leaving 9 bases not matched to a gene. Looked up from germline, CDR1 is SGHTA and CDR2 is FQGTGA. The CDR3 contains 17 residues. The CDR3 bases are TGTGCCAGCAGCTTAGCCCCAAAGGGGGCAGACACCGGGGAGCTGTTTTTT. It codes for CASSLAPKGADTGELFF.

The chain couples TRBV4-1 to TRBJ1-4; the D gene is possibly TRBD1 (6 bases). With 4 bases removed from V and 8 bases from J, the gap between germline ends came to 17 bases. Germline V lookup: CDR1 MGHRA, CDR2 YSYEKL. This CDR3 region has 15 residues. The CDR3 sequence: CASSPPDSDHEKLFF. Written as DNA, the CDR3 is TGCGCCAGCAGCCCCCCGGACAGTGATCACGAAAAACTGTTTTTT.

This clone was picked up a small number of times. This chain links TRBV18 with TRBJ1-2; D gene uncertain. The CDR3 is 13 amino acids. Germline assignment: CDR1 KGHSH and CDR2 LQKENI. Between the trimmed V and J ends, which lost 3 bases and 3 bases, there was a span of 8 bases. CDR3 DNA sequence: TGTGCCAGCTCACCGCGTACGGACTATGGCTACACCTTC. Protein sequence: CASSPRTDYGYTF.

With regard to this clone: The sample carries other DNA sequences with the same CDR3. This chain joins TRBV9 and TRBJ1-4, with a possible D match to TRBD1 (5 bases). Germline V gene sequence: CDR1 SGDLS, CDR2 YYNGEE. The CDR3 runs 14 residues. V was pared by 0 bases and J by 8 bases, with 11 bases between. For the CDR3, the DNA is TGTGCCAGCAGCGTAGCCAGGGAGGGGGAAAAACTGTTTTTT. As protein: CASSVAREGEKLFF.

This clone occurred once. The genes are TRBV2 and TRBJ1-5; D not resolved. Germline CDR1 SNHLY, CDR2 FYNNEI. V was clipped by 4 bases and J by 2 bases, with 9 bases between them. The CDR3 extends over 14 amino acids. Here the CDR3 reads CASSVSRGNQPQHF. CDR3 DNA: TGTGCCAGCAGTGTAAGCCGGGGCAATCAGCCCCAGCATTTT.

This chain connects TRBV5-4 to TRBJ2-7; 10 positions match TRBD1. This CDR3 is 17 amino acids long. From germline, CDR1 is SGHNT and CDR2 YYREEE (reference sequence). Trimming cost V 0 bases and J 5 bases; bases outside gene matches: 11. The CDR3 reads CASSLAPGQGIMDEQYF. The CDR3 nucleotides are TGTGCCAGCAGCTTGGCGCCGGGACAGGGGATCATGGACGAGCAGTACTTC. Looking up the rest from reference TRBV5-4 and TRBJ2-7 gives the full variable domain: ETGVTQSPTHLIKTRGQQVTLRCSSQSGHNTVSWYQQALGQGPQFIFQYYREEENGRGNFPPRFSGLQFPNYSSELNVNALELDDSALYLCASSLAPGQGIMDEQYFGPGTRLTVT.

This chain uses TRBV15 with TRBJ2-7, with 9 bases matching TRBD1. CDR3 size: 16 residues. The ends lost 0 bases at V and 2 bases at J; junction bases unmatched: 5. Germline V gives CDR1 LNHNV, CDR2 YYDKDF (reference sequence). The CDR3 reads CATSRDKGQGTYEQYF. The CDR3 DNA reads as TGTGCCACCAGCAGAGATAAGGGACAGGGTACCTACGAGCAGTACTTC.

This clone is categorized as medium-sized. The CDR3 bases are TGTGCCATCAGTGAGCGGACAGGGGCCGGAACCTACGAGCAGTACTTC. It is translated as CAISERTGAGTYEQYF. The rearrangement uses TRBV10-3 and TRBJ2-7; the match to TRBD1 covers 9 bases. CDR1 is ENHRY, CDR2 SYGVKD, per germline. The CDR3 extends over 16 amino acids. After removal of 2 bases from V and 2 bases from J, the junction contained 7 bases not matched to a gene.

The chain has TRBV5-6 and TRBJ2-5; 9 bases match TRBD2. The germline V gene encodes CDR1 SGHDT and CDR2 YYEEEE. The V segment lost 0 bases and the J segment 5 bases; nucleotides outside the gene matches: 5. The CDR3 spans 15 residues. CDR3 nucleotide sequence: TGTGCCAGCAGCTTGGGGCGGCGGGGGGGCGAGACCCAGTACTTC. Amino acids: CASSLGRRGGETQYF.

The chain employs TRBV27 and TRBJ1-1; the D is unclear. The CDR3 consists of 16 residues. Between the trimmed V and J ends, which lost 5 bases and 7 bases, there was a span of 23 bases. Germline V CDR1 and CDR2: MNHEY, SMNVEV (reference sequence). For the CDR3, the DNA is TGTGCCAGCAGTCGTGAAACAGCGACGGCTGGACTTGAAGCTTTCTTT. It yields the protein CASSRETATAGLEAFF.

The chain has TRBV5-1 and TRBJ2-7; 8 nucleotides align to TRBD1. This CDR3 is built from 14 residues. Germline loops: CDR1 SGHRS, CDR2 YFSETQ. The trim removed 3 bases at V and 6 bases at J, leaving 8 bases unmatched. The CDR3 nucleotides read TGCGCCAGCAGCTCTACCGACAGGGGCGGCGAGCAGTACTTC. This gives the protein CASSSTDRGGEQYF.

The chain is built from TRBV27 and TRBJ1-2, with 8 nucleotides matching TRBD1. The CDR3 runs 15 residues. The ends lost 5 bases at V and 2 bases at J; junction bases unmatched: 7. Germline V gene lookup returns CDR1 MNHEY and CDR2 SMNVEV (reference sequence). CDR3 nucleotide sequence: TGTGCCAGCAGTACTTCAGGGGGCAGGAACTATGGCTACACCTTC. Amino acid sequence: CASSTSGGRNYGYTF.

The table lists this clone with a count of one. This chain uses TRBV11-2 with TRBJ1-5; D is ambiguous. The germline CDR1 and CDR2 sequences are SGHAT and FQNNGV. CDR3 size: 13 residues. Trimming stripped 6 bases from V and 0 bases from J, with 6 bases between. In DNA, the CDR3 is TGTGCCAGCAGTTCCTATAGCAATCAGCCCCAGCATTTT. It codes for CASSSYSNQPQHF.

This clone was counted a few times. The J gene is TRBJ1-5, the V gene TRBV11-2; D remains unclear. Germline lookup yields CDR1 SGHAT and CDR2 FQNNGV. V was pared by 1 base and J by 2 bases, with 12 bases between. This CDR3 contains 16 residues. This chain's CDR3 is CASSLVTGRGNQPQHF. The CDR3 nucleotides are TGTGCCAGCAGCTTAGTGACGGGTCGGGGCAATCAGCCCCAGCATTTT.

V usage is TRBV25-1 and J usage is TRBJ2-7; D might be TRBD2 (5 bases). Germline CDR1 MGHDK, CDR2 SYGVNS. The ends were cut back, 4 bases at V and 0 bases at J, with 7 bases in the middle. The CDR3 has 13 amino acids. The CDR3 is CASSVGNSYEQYF. As DNA, the CDR3 is TGTGCCAGCAGTGTCGGGAACTCCTACGAGCAGTACTTC.

This chain connects TRBV7-2 to TRBJ2-3, with 8 bases identical to TRBD2. CDR1 is SGHTA, CDR2 FQGNSA, per germline. This CDR3 comprises 15 residues. J gave up 3 bases and V 5 bases, and 7 bases lay outside the gene matches. CDR3 residues: CASSGTRGGTDTQYF. CDR3 DNA sequence: TGTGCCAGCAGCGGTACCCGGGGGGGAACAGATACGCAGTATTTT.

The rearrangement uses TRBV7-3 and TRBJ2-3, with TRBD1 matching over 8 bases. Trimming took 4 bases from V and 0 from J; bases not matched to a gene: 15. The CDR3 has 19 residues. The V gene's germline CDR1 is SGHTA and CDR2 FQGTGA. The CDR3 sequence is CASSSGQGPLLTSTDTQYF. Written as DNA, the CDR3 is TGTGCCAGCAGCTCTGGACAGGGACCTCTACTCACTAGCACAGATACGCAGTATTTT.

This clone appeared a single time. The chain combines TRBV25-1 with TRBJ1-1; possibly TRBD1 for D (6 bases). The CDR3 spans 15 residues. The V end lost 4 bases, the J end lost 1 base, and 13 bases lay between the germline ends. The germline CDR1 and CDR2 sequences are MGHDK and SYGVNS. CDR3 bases: TGTGCCAGCAGTGGATCCGGGACAAGGAACACTGAAGCTTTCTTT. Translating it yields CASSGSGTRNTEAFF.

The chain recombines TRBV4-1 with TRBJ1-2, with D possibly matching TRBD1 (5 bases). Trimming took off 2 bases at V and 5 bases at J, with 15 bases between the two ends. Germline CDR1 MGHRA, CDR2 YSYEKL. The CDR3 consists of 15 residues. CDR3 sequence reads: CASSQKSTDAYGYTF. DNA of the CDR3: TGCGCCAGCAGCCAAAAGTCGACAGATGCATATGGCTACACCTTC.

The chain has TRBV5-1 and TRBJ2-7; D call uncertain. CDR1 SGHRS and CDR2 YFSETQ come from the germline V gene. The V and J ends lost 2 bases and 3 bases respectively, with 9 bases between them. The CDR3 length is 13 residues. In DNA, the CDR3 is TGCGCCAGCAGCTTCGGAGTTAACTACGAGCAGTACTTC. It yields the protein CASSFGVNYEQYF.

The chain carries TRBV2 and TRBJ2-7; 8 bases are a match to TRBD1. The CDR3 contains 13 residues. Unmatched junction bases numbered 3, after V lost 6 bases and J lost 2 bases. Germline CDR1 reads SNHLY; CDR2 reads FYNNEI. CDR3 sequence reads: CASRTRGPYEQYF. Written as DNA, the CDR3 is TGTGCCAGCAGGACCAGGGGGCCCTACGAGCAGTACTTC.

V is TRBV10-3 and J is TRBJ1-1; TRBD1 matches at 10 bases. The junction had 6 bases not matched to a gene; V was cut back by 10 bases and J by 4 bases. This CDR3 has 13 amino acids. Germline CDR1 and CDR2: ENHRY and SYGVKD. This CDR3 reads CATSGTGVTEAFF. CDR3 sequence (DNA): TGTGCCACCTCCGGGACAGGGGTCACTGAAGCTTTCTTT.

The J gene is TRBJ2-7, the V gene TRBV5-1, with 7 bases matching TRBD1. The CDR3 consists of 15 residues. Germline lookup yields CDR1 SGHRS and CDR2 YFSETQ. Germline trimming cut 4 bases from V and 2 bases from J; bases unmatched to any gene: 9. The CDR3 protein is CASSQDGQAAYEQYF. The CDR3 nucleotides are TGCGCCAGCAGCCAGGATGGACAGGCCGCCTACGAGCAGTACTTC.

The chain employs TRBV18 and TRBJ2-1, with 8 bases identical to TRBD2. Germline values: CDR1 KGHSH, CDR2 LQKENI. The CDR3 runs 15 residues. J was trimmed by 8 bases and V by 6 bases; bases with no gene match: 12. The CDR3 loop reads CASSLPGLDPDEQFF. CDR3 nucleotide sequence: TGTGCCAGCTCGCTGCCGGGACTAGATCCTGATGAGCAGTTCTTC.